The 10 T cell receptor beta chains in this list originate from one sample, sequenced in a study of patients and donors after allogeneic stem cell transplantation. From the RT-PCR reads, TCRdb called clonotypes with MiXCR, one entry per CDR3 protein. The sample has 70,000 to 100,000 distinct CDR3 sequences, around 5% seen once. The sequencing sample was made of blood, either unsorted or a sorted T cell fraction (not recorded which). These receptors all stem from a human donor who was either an allogeneic HSCT recipient or a stem cell or donor lymphocyte infusion donor (not recorded which). It is not recorded whose cells these are; they may come from a transplant donor.

The chain couples TRBV7-3 to TRBJ2-1, with 10 bases identical to TRBD2. V lost 5 bases to trimming and J lost 8 bases; unmatched junction nucleotides: 15. This CDR3 region has 17 residues. Germline CDR1 reads SGHTA; CDR2 reads FQGTGA. The CDR3 loop reads CASSDTGTSASWDEQFF. The DNA of the CDR3 is TGTGCCAGCAGCGATACCGGGACTAGCGCATCGTGGGATGAGCAGTTCTTC.

This clonotype was found many times. The chain has TRBV2 and TRBJ1-1; D ambiguous. CDR1 SNHLY and CDR2 FYNNEI come from the germline V gene. The CDR3 is 11 residues long. V dropped 9 bases and J dropped 3 bases, with 8 bases sitting between them. CDR3 protein: CARREYTEAFF. CDR3 DNA: TGTGCCAGAAGAGAGTACACTGAAGCTTTCTTT.

Ten or more counts support this clonotype. This chain joins TRBV24-1 and TRBJ2-1; TRBD2 agrees at 7 bases. J gave up 7 bases and V 3 bases, and 17 bases lay outside the gene matches. Germline V gives CDR1 KGHDR, CDR2 SFDVKD. CDR3 length equals 18 residues. The CDR3 is CATSDPQFRAGKFNEQFF. The DNA of the CDR3 is TGTGCCACCAGTGATCCTCAGTTTCGAGCGGGAAAGTTTAATGAGCAGTTCTTC.

This clonotype appeared many times. The rearrangement uses TRBV7-3 and TRBJ2-3; tentative D call: TRBD2 (7 bases). The ends were cut back, 0 bases at V and 0 bases at J, with 13 bases in the middle. In germline, CDR1 is SGHTA, CDR2 FQGTGA. The CDR3 is 17 residues long. CDR3 amino acids: CASSLTGGQTSTDTQYF. CDR3 sequence (DNA): TGTGCCAGCAGCTTAACGGGGGGGCAAACTAGCACAGATACGCAGTATTTT.

At least ten counts were recorded for this clonotype. This chain connects TRBV11-2 to TRBJ2-1; 13 bases are a match to TRBD2. In germline, CDR1 is SGHAT, CDR2 FQNNGV. Unmatched junction bases numbered 6, after V lost 3 bases and J lost 10 bases. The CDR3 length is 15 residues. The CDR3 DNA follows: TGTGCCAGCAGCTTGGGACTAGCGGGGCCGAGGGAGCAGTTCTTC. Translated, it gives CASSLGLAGPREQFF.

This clonotype occurred many times. The chain uses TRBV29-1 and TRBJ2-7; D assignment may be TRBD1 or TRBD2 (6 bases each). With 4 bases removed from V and 7 bases from J, the gap between germline ends came to 17 bases. CDR3 size: 13 residues. Germline loops: CDR1 SQVTM, CDR2 ANQGSEA. The CDR3 nucleotides are TGCAGCGTTGTGGGGGGCCATCCAGGGGAGCAGTACTTC. Encoded protein: CSVVGGHPGEQYF.

This chain uses TRBV6-1 with TRBJ1-6; 8 bases line up with TRBD1. Germline V gene data show CDR1 as MNHNS and CDR2 as SASEGT. This CDR3 comprises 16 residues. With V trimmed by 5 bases and J by 7 bases, 10 bases remained unmatched. The CDR3 DNA is TGTGCCAGCAGTCACAGACAGGGGACGGGGAATTCACCCCTCCACTTT. It yields the protein CASSHRQGTGNSPLHF.

In its sample, this clonotype was seen many times. Here the CDR3 reads CASSLTGLGSGNTIYF. In nucleotides, the CDR3 is TGTGCCAGCAGTTTAACGGGCTTAGGGTCCGGAAACACCATATATTTT. The chain has TRBV12-3 or TRBV12-4 and TRBJ1-3; D unresolved. The CDR3 extends over 16 amino acids. V shed 2 bases and J shed 4 bases, with 15 bases lying between them.

This clonotype was found many times. Germline and junction disagree at one end, which may indicate a read error. V usage is TRBV5-1 and J usage is TRBJ2-7; 8 bases are shared with TRBD1. Germline V gene data show CDR1 as SGHRS and CDR2 as YFSETQ. The CDR3 contains 16 residues. In nucleotides, the CDR3 is TGCGCCAGCAGCCTGGAGGGTCCGGGACAGGAGGTCGCGATGGACTTC. It codes for CASSLEGPGQEVAMDF.

This clonotype was recorded at least ten times. The chain employs TRBV5-4 and TRBJ2-1; a possible D gene is TRBD2 (6 bases). V dropped 0 bases and J dropped 0 bases, with 10 bases sitting between them. CDR3 size: 16 residues. Germline V CDR1 and CDR2: SGHNT, YYREEE (reference sequence). The CDR3 loop is CASSLAGGFSYNEQFF. In DNA, the CDR3 is TGTGCCAGCAGCTTGGCCGGGGGTTTCTCCTACAATGAGCAGTTCTTC.